This T cell receptor beta chain is from a study of radiotherapy plus CTLA-4 blockade in lung cancer. Here immunoSEQ multiplex PCR was the method, and the copy in TCRdb shows in-frame clones only, minus some. The data show fewer than 45,000 clones, 72% seen once. In germline, CDR1 is SGHNT, CDR2 YENEEA. V lost 3 bases, J lost 7 bases, and 7 bases lay in between. The CDR3 is 12 residues long. The source is a human donor with non-small cell lung cancer who had stable disease on radiotherapy plus ipilimumab. The V call is TRBV11-3, the J call TRBJ2-1, with D perhaps TRBD1 (5 bases). This specimen consisted of peripheral blood, obtained from a patient treated with radiotherapy plus ipilimumab. In DNA form, the CDR3 reads TGTGCCAGCAGCTTGAAGGGGAATGAGCAGTTCTTC. It is translated as CASSLKGNEQFF.